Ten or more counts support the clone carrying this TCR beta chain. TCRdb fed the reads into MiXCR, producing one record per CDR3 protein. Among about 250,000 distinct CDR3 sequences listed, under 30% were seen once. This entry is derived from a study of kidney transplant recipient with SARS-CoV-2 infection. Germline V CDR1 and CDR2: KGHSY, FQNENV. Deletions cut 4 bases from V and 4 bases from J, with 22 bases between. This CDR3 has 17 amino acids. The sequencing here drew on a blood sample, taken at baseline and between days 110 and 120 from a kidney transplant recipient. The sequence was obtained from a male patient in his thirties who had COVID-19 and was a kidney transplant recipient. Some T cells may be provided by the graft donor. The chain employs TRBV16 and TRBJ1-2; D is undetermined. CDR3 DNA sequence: TGTGCCAGCAGCCCCTCAACGGTCGTTAGAAAGACCTATGGCTACACCTTC. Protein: CASSPSTVVRKTYGYTF. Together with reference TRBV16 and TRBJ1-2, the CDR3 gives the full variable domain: GEEVAQTPKHLVRGEGQKAKLYCAPIKGHSYVFWYQQVLKNEFKFLISFQNENVFDETGMPKERFSAKCLPNSPCSLEIQATKLEDSAVYFCASSPSTVVRKTYGYTFGSGTRLTVV.